This T cell receptor beta chain was sequenced during a study of response to subunit inactivated influenza vaccine. Whole-study findings and limits: Authors suggested each seasonal flu vaccination may recruit only limited numbers of new T cells.

TCRdb fed the RT-PCR reads into MiXCR, producing one record per CDR3 protein. This table has more than 600,000 distinct CDR3 sequences, about 18% appearing once. As regards this clonotype: Its antigen is not identified.

CDR3 size: 19 residues. V shed 2 bases and J shed 0 bases, with 17 bases lying between them. Germline CDR1 MNHEY, CDR2 SVGAGI. The specimen was PBMCs from blood, collected more than 4 days after vaccination. This sequence was found in a man in his forties or fifties who received an inactivated influenza vaccine. The rearrangement joins TRBV6-5 to TRBJ2-6; D call uncertain. In DNA, the CDR3 is TGTGCCAGCAGTTACCGCGCCATCTCCGTTTCCTCTGGGGCCAACGTCCTGACTTTC. Translated, it gives CASSYRAISVSSGANVLTF.